This T cell receptor (beta chain) was sequenced in a study of beta chain features in type 1 diabetes. The wider study: All of the samples together had around 110,000,000 sorted cells examined.

Trimming pared 6 bases from V and 6 bases from J, leaving 11 bases between. The CDR3 covers 11 residues. In germline, CDR1 is SQVTM, CDR2 ANQGSEA. Sorting with CD45RO/CCR7/CD25/CD127/CD95/CD27 yielded naive, central memory, regulatory and stem-like memory CD4+ cells. Isolated RNA was reverse transcribed in full, so expressed TCRB transcripts were sequenced. Here immunoSEQ multiplex PCR was the method, and the copy in TCRdb shows in-frame clones only, minus some. The data show roughly 500,000 clones, 9.5% to 12% seen once. This clone was found a few times. Its antigen is not known. Study-wide findings and caveats: Overrepresentation of cells with high TCR expression could result from cDNA sequencing. Type 1 diabetes patients had moderately but significantly shorter TCRB CDR3s in all four CD4+ subsets.

J is TRBJ1-1 and V is TRBV29-1; D remains ambiguous. The specimen was naive CD4+ T cells from blood. This TCR came from a woman aged 18-35 years in good health. CDR3 residues: CSVEGVAEAFF. DNA of the CDR3: TGCAGCGTCGAGGGAGTTGCTGAAGCTTTCTTT.